This T cell receptor (beta chain) stems from a study of Ad26.COV2.S vaccination and SARS-CoV-2 variants. CDR1 and CDR2 (germline): MNHEY, SVGEGT. The CDR3 covers 14 residues. Between the trimmed V and J ends, which lost 4 bases and 9 bases, there was a span of 13 bases. Produced via immunoSEQ multiplex PCR; TCRdb's table is partial and in-frame only. The sample contains about 350,000 clones, about 91% of which appear only once. The specimen comprised peripheral blood, sampled after recovery from COVID-19. The chain links TRBV6-2 or TRBV6-3 to TRBJ1-6, with a weak D call TRBD1 (6 bases). The receptor was derived from a human donor who had recovered from COVID-19. This chain's CDR3 is CASSFRGRSSPLHF. Here the CDR3 DNA reads TGTGCCAGCAGTTTTAGGGGGAGGAGTTCACCCCTCCACTTT.